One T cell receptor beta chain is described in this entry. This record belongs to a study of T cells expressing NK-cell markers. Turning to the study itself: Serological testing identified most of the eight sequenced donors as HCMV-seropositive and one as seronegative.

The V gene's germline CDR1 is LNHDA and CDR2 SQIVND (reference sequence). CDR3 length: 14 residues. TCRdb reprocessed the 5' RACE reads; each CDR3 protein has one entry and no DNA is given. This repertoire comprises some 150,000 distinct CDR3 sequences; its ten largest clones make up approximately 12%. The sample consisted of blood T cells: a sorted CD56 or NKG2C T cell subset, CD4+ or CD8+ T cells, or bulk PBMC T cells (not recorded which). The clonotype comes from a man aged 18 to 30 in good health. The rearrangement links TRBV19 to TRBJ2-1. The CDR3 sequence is CASSISDSYNEQFF.